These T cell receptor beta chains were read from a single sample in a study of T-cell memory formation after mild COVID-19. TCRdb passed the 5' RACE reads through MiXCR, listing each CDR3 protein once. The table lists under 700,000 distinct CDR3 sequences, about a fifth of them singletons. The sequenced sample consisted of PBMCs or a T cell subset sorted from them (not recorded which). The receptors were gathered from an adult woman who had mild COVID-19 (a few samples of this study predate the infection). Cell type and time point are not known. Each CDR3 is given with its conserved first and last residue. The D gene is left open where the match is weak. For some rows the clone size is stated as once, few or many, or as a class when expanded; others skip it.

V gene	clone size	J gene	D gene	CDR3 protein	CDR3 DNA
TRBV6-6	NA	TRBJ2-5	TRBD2	CASSKHLGTSGEETQYF	TGTGCCAGCAGTAAGCACCTCGGGACTAGCGGGGAAGAGACCCAGTACTTC
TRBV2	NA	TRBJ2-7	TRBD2	CASTPPGLAFYEQYF	TGTGCCAGCACTCCACCGGGACTAGCGTTCTACGAGCAGTACTTC
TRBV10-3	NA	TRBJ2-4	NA	CSISGEGNLNIQYF	TGTTCCATCAGTGGCGAGGGGAACCTAAACATTCAGTACTTC
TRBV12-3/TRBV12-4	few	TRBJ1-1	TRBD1	CASSPWTGQAFF	TGTGCCAGCAGTCCCTGGACAGGGCAAGCTTTCTTT
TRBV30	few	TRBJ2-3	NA	CAWSVLGLTTDTQYF	TGTGCCTGGAGTGTACTTGGTCTCACCACAGATACGCAGTATTTT
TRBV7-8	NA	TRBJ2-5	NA	CASSRSGVWETQYF	TGTGCCAGCAGCCGATCAGGGGTTTGGGAGACCCAGTACTTC
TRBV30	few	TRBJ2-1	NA	CAWSGYNEQFF	TGTGCCTGGAGTGGTTACAATGAGCAGTTCTTC
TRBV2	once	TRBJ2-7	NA	CASSESSSNPHEQYF	TGTGCCAGCAGTGAATCGTCTAGCAATCCCCACGAGCAGTACTTC
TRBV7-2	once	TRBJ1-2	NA	CASSPVGINYGYTF	TGTGCCAGCAGCCCCGTCGGTATTAACTATGGCTACACCTTC
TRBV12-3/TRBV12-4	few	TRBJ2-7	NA	CASSPLESGGPYEQYF	TGTGCCAGCAGTCCCCTTGAGAGTGGCGGACCCTACGAGCAGTACTTC
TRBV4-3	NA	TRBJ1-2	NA	CASSQENRALDYGYTF	TGCGCCAGCAGCCAGGAAAACAGGGCTTTAGACTATGGCTACACCTTC
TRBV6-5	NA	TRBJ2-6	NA	CASSHQGFSGANVLTF	TGTGCCAGCAGTCACCAGGGTTTCTCTGGGGCCAACGTCCTGACTTTC
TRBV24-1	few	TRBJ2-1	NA	CATSDLRDNEQFF	TGTGCCACCAGTGATTTAAGGGACAATGAGCAGTTCTTC
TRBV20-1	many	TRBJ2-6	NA	CSARDQQGRSGANVLTF	TGCAGTGCTAGAGATCAACAGGGACGCTCTGGGGCCAACGTCCTGACTTTC
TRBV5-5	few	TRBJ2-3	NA	CASSLAQGTDTQYF	TGTGCCAGCAGCTTGGCGCAGGGCACAGATACGCAGTATTTT
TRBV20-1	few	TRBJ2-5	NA	CSATSPPGGARETQYF	TGCAGTGCTACTAGCCCCCCTGGGGGTGCTCGGGAGACCCAGTACTTC
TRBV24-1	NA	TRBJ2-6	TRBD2	CATAVGGAGANVLTF	TGTGCCACCGCGGTCGGGGGGGCCGGGGCCAACGTCCTGACTTTC
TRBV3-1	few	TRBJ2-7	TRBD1	CASSSAGGVGEQYF	TGTGCCAGCAGTTCGGCAGGGGGTGTGGGAGAGCAGTACTTC
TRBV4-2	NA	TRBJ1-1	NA	CASSPRRGTKNTEAFF	TGTGCCAGCAGCCCCCGGCGGGGAACGAAGAACACTGAAGCTTTCTTT
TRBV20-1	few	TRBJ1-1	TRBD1	CSARDRDRMNTEAFF	TGCAGTGCTAGAGATCGGGACAGGATGAACACTGAAGCTTTCTTT
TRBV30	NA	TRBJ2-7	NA	CAWSTNRFRSYEQYF	TGTGCCTGGAGTACTAACAGGTTTCGCTCCTACGAGCAGTACTTC
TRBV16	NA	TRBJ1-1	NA	CASSQSGLLNTEAFF	TGTGCCAGCAGCCAATCAGGACTGCTGAACACTGAAGCTTTCTTT
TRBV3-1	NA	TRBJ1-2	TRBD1	CASSRGTGNYGYTF	TGTGCCAGCAGCCGGGGGACAGGGAACTATGGCTACACCTTC
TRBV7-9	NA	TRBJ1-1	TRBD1	CASSLGNVRDRGNTEAFF	TGTGCCAGCAGCTTAGGAAACGTCCGGGACAGGGGGAACACTGAAGCTTTCTTT
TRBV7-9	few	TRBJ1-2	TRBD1	CASSFGQGRGYTF	TGTGCCAGCAGCTTCGGACAGGGGCGCGGCTACACCTTC
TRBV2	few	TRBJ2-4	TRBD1	CASSEDGQVKNIQYF	TGTGCCAGCAGTGAAGACGGACAGGTCAAAAACATTCAGTACTTC
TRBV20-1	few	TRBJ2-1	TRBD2	CSAATGTTRGNEQFF	TGCAGTGCTGCAACCGGGACTACCCGAGGCAATGAGCAGTTCTTC
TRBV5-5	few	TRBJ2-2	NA	CASSLARSPTGELFF	TGTGCCAGCAGCTTGGCCCGTTCTCCAACCGGGGAGCTGTTTTTT
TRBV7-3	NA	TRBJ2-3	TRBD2	CASSPGGEFGADTQYF	TGTGCCAGCAGCCCGGGGGGGGAGTTCGGGGCAGATACGCAGTATTTT
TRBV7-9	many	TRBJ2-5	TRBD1	CASRRDRGPLETQYF	TGTGCCAGCAGACGAGACAGGGGACCCTTGGAGACCCAGTACTTC
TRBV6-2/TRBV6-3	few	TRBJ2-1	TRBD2	CASSYIGTNNEQFF	TGTGCCAGCAGTTACATCGGGACTAACAATGAGCAGTTCTTC
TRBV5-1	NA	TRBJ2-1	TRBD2	CASSLTSGYEQFF	TGCGCCAGCAGCTTGACTAGCGGGTATGAGCAGTTCTTC
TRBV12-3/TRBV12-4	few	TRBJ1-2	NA	CASTILGSYGYTF	TGTGCCAGCACCATCTTAGGCAGCTATGGCTACACCTTC
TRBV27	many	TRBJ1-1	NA	CASSLRGVWNTEAFF	TGTGCCAGCAGCTTAAGGGGAGTTTGGAACACTGAAGCTTTCTTT
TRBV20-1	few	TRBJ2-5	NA	CSAPPQRKMGETQYF	TGCAGTGCTCCCCCCCAGCGGAAGATGGGAGAGACCCAGTACTTC
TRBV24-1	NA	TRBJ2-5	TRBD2	CATSDTPGLASGEETQYF	TGTGCCACCAGTGATACTCCGGGACTAGCGAGCGGAGAGGAGACCCAGTACTTC
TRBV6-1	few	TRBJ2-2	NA	CASQDGQYTGELFF	TGTGCCAGCCAAGATGGACAGTACACCGGGGAGCTGTTTTTT
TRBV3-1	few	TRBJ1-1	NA	CASSLLGSSNVF	TGTGCCAGCAGCCTCTTGGGCAGCTCGAATGTCTTT
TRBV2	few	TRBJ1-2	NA	CASSGDAGNGYTF	TGTGCCAGCAGTGGGGACGCAGGGAATGGCTACACCTTC
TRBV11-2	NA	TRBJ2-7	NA	CASSLATGASYEQYF	TGTGCCAGCAGCTTAGCGACCGGGGCCTCCTACGAGCAGTACTTC
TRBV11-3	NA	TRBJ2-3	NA	CASSLALEGTYVDTQYF	TGTGCCAGCAGCCTAGCACTAGAGGGAACCTACGTGGATACGCAGTATTTT
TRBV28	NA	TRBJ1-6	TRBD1	CASSSPTGGSSPLHF	TGTGCCAGCAGCTCACCGACAGGGGGATCTTCACCCCTCCACTTT
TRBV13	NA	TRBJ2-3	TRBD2	CASRRLAGSDTQYF	TGTGCCAGCAGGAGACTAGCGGGGTCGGATACGCAGTATTTT
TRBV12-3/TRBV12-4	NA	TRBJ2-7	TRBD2	CASSTSSGSYEQYF	TGTGCCAGCAGTACATCTAGCGGGAGCTACGAGCAGTACTTC
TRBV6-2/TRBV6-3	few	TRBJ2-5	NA	CASSYSMRRETQYF	TGTGCCAGCAGTTACTCGATGCGGAGGGAGACCCAGTACTTC
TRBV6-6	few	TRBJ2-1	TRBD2	CASRNEGRAGGLYNEQFF	TGTGCCAGCAGAAACGAGGGGCGAGCGGGAGGGCTTTACAATGAGCAGTTCTTC